This T cell receptor (beta chain) was sequenced in a study of regulatory T cells in long-lasting Graves disease. Building of the TCR beta libraries involved iRepertoire HTBI primers and Arm-PCR of CDR3 regions. TCRdb ran MiXCR on the multiplex PCR reads and lists one entry per CDR3 protein. The sample holds approximately 440,000 distinct CDR3 sequences, 23% seen once. Comments on this clonotype: Its ends do not fully match the called genes, so a read error is possible.

Described time point: persistent/refractory GD, antithyroid drugs over 5 years with positive TRAb. Making the TCR library involved RNA that had been extracted from PBMCs. CDR3 length: 16 amino acids. Germline CDR1 and CDR2: MDHEN and SYDVKM. This material consisted of peripheral blood mononuclear cells (PBMCs), taken when the disease was refractory, from a patient treated with antithyroid drugs. J is TRBJ2-7 and V is TRBV28; D may be TRBD1 or TRBD2 (6 bases each). The receptor comes from a female donor with Graves disease. The CDR3 coding sequence is TGCGCCAGCAGCCAAGAGGCGCGGGACATACCCTACGAGCAGTACTTC. Protein: CASSQEARDIPYEQYF.